One sample yielded the 28 T cell receptor beta chains listed below, sequenced in a study of T cell clonotyping in hematopoietic cell transplantation. The time point is: recipient sample about 28 days before transplant, after cytoreduction. Data came from immunoSEQ multiplex PCR; TCRdb stores just in-frame clones and leaves some out. The sample includes roughly 30,000 clones, roughly 80% of them seen just once. The input for sequencing was peripheral blood mononuclear cells, taken before stem cell transplant. These receptors all stem from a woman aged 25-40 years with chronic myeloid leukemia. Some clones in this sample may be carry-over from other donors' samples.

V is TRBV5-1 and J is TRBJ1-6; tentatively, D is TRBD1 (6 bases). The V gene lost 1 base and the J gene lost 9 bases, with 14 bases spanning the gap. The germline CDR1 and CDR2 sequences are SGHRS and YFSETQ. The CDR3 runs 15 residues. The CDR3 DNA is TGCGCCAGCAGCTTGCTAGGGCAGGGGACTTCACCCCTCCACTTT. This gives the protein CASSLLGQGTSPLHF.

The V gene is TRBV19, the J gene TRBJ1-2; D is unresolved. Per the germline V gene, CDR1 is LNHDA and CDR2 is SQIVND (reference sequence). Between the trimmed V and J ends, which lost 3 bases and 5 bases, there was a span of 10 bases. The CDR3 sequence is 13 residues long. The DNA for the CDR3 is TGTGCCAGTAGTATCGCGACGGAATATGGCTACACCTTC. Translation gives CASSIATEYGYTF.

The table lists this clone with a few counts. Different DNA sequences within this sample yield the same CDR3. The chain has TRBV29-1 and TRBJ2-6; D is unclear. V was clipped by 4 bases and J by 2 bases, with 9 bases between them. The CDR3 sequence is 14 residues long. CDR1 SQVTM and CDR2 ANQGSEA come from the germline V gene. This CDR3 is CSVGGRTGANVLTF. The CDR3 DNA follows: TGCAGCGTTGGAGGTCGCACTGGGGCCAACGTCCTGACTTTC.

The rearrangement joins TRBV6-5 to TRBJ1-1; 11 positions match TRBD1. The ends lost 6 bases at V and 3 bases at J; junction bases unmatched: 3. The CDR3 covers 14 residues. Germline V gene data show CDR1 as MNHEY and CDR2 as SVGAGI. The CDR3 reads CASSRDRGYTEAFF. Here the CDR3 DNA reads TGTGCCAGCAGCAGGGACAGGGGGTACACTGAAGCTTTCTTT.

The J gene is TRBJ1-2, the V gene TRBV27; the D gene is possibly TRBD1 (5 bases). The CDR3 consists of 11 residues. The V end lost 10 bases, the J end lost 4 bases, and 10 bases lay between the germline ends. Per germline, CDR1 MNHEY and CDR2 SMNVEV (reference sequence). CDR3 in amino acids: CANGDGYGYTF. DNA of the CDR3: TGTGCCAATGGGGACGGCTATGGCTACACCTTC.

The chain has TRBV30 and TRBJ1-3; D gene unclear. Germline CDR1 reads GTSNPN; CDR2 reads SVGIG (reference sequence). Trimming left V 0 bases short and J 7 bases short, with 13 bases between. The length of the CDR3 is 14 residues. The DNA for the CDR3 is TGTGCCTGGAGTGTAGTGGGGATAGGGAACACCATATATTTT. As protein: CAWSVVGIGNTIYF.

This rearrangement joins TRBV6-5 to TRBJ2-5; 7 nucleotides agree with TRBD2. Germline CDR1 and CDR2: MNHEY and SVGAGI. V shed 2 bases, J shed 12 bases, and the junction held 15 bases outside the gene matches. There are 15 residues in the CDR3. This CDR3 is CASSYEGSGPLAKYF. CDR3 nucleotide sequence: TGTGCCAGCAGTTACGAAGGCAGTGGGCCACTAGCGAAGTACTTC.

This clone was counted only a few times. This sequence joins TRBV28 and TRBJ2-7; 7 nucleotides match TRBD1. Trimming at V came to 11 bases and at J to 4 bases, leaving 11 bases not matched to a gene. Germline loops: CDR1 MDHEN, CDR2 SYDVKM. The CDR3 contains 13 residues. This chain's CDR3 is CAASGTDPYEQYF. CDR3 nucleotide sequence: TGTGCCGCTTCCGGGACAGACCCTTACGAGCAGTACTTC.

The count of this clone is one. The V call is TRBV30, the J call TRBJ2-3; D is perhaps TRBD1 (5 bases). The germline CDR1 and CDR2 sequences are GTSNPN and SVGIG (reference sequence). Trimming stripped 0 bases from V and 6 bases from J, with 19 bases between. This CDR3 has 16 amino acids. The CDR3 DNA sequence: TGTGCCTGGAGTGTGTCTTGGGGCAGGGCAATGGATACGCAGTATTTT. Amino acids: CAWSVSWGRAMDTQYF. The variable domain in full, completed from reference TRBV30 and TRBJ2-3, reads SQTIHQWPATLVQPVGSPLSLECTVEGTSNPNLYWYRQAAGRGLQLLFYSVGIGQISSEVPQNLSASRPQDRQFILSSKKLLLSDSGFYLCAWSVSWGRAMDTQYFGPGTRLTVL.

The rearrangement uses TRBV19 and TRBJ2-5; D gene ambiguous. V shed 4 bases and J shed 5 bases, with 5 bases lying between them. This CDR3 comprises 11 residues. Germline V lookup: CDR1 LNHDA, CDR2 SQIVND (reference sequence). CDR3 loop: CASSSRETQYF. The CDR3 bases are TGTGCCAGTAGTAGTAGGGAGACCCAGTACTTC.

The V call is TRBV6-6, the J call TRBJ1-1; the D is unclear. The V end was cut by 4 bases, the J end by 3 bases, with 15 bases between. Germline V gives CDR1 MNHNY, CDR2 SVGAGI (reference sequence). The CDR3 is 15 amino acids. This CDR3 is CASSSSWTTDTEAFF. The CDR3 nucleotides read TGTGCCAGCAGTTCCTCGTGGACGACGGACACTGAAGCTTTCTTT.

The chain recombines TRBV5-8 with TRBJ1-2; D gene unclear. Germline-derived CDR1 and CDR2 are SGHTS and YDEGEE. The germline V and J ends were trimmed by 3 bases and 13 bases, with 22 bases remaining between them. There are 14 residues in the CDR3. CDR3 sequence (DNA): TGTGCCAGCAGCTCCGACCCAGAACTATGGCGGGGCACCTTC. Amino acids: CASSSDPELWRGTF.

V and J are TRBV7-8 and TRBJ2-7; D is undetermined. V lost 1 base to trimming and J lost 1 base, with 5 bases between them. Looked up from germline, CDR1 is SGHVS and CDR2 is FQNEAQ. The CDR3 is made up of 13 amino acids. The CDR3 DNA reads as TGTGCCAGCAGCTTAGGTCCATCCTACGAGCAGTACGTC. Translation gives CASSLGPSYEQYV.

The rearrangement links TRBV10-3 to TRBJ1-6; D may be TRBD1 (6 bases). Trimming took 4 bases from V and 5 from J, leaving 9 bases between them. CDR3 length: 14 amino acids. The germline V gene has CDR1 ENHRY and CDR2 SYGVKD. Here the CDR3 DNA reads TGTGCCATCAGTGGACAGGAAAATAATTCACCCCTCCACTTT. Its protein is CAISGQENNSPLHF.

The chain uses TRBV6-1 and TRBJ2-5; D not certain. Germline values: CDR1 MNHNS, CDR2 SASEGT. The CDR3 spans 13 residues. The V gene lost 8 bases and the J gene lost 5 bases, with 15 bases spanning the gap. The CDR3 reads CASYLGPGETQYF. CDR3 nucleotides: TGTGCCAGCTACCTTGGCCCCGGGGAGACCCAGTACTTC.

The chain joins TRBV30 to TRBJ1-2; no clear D gene. CDR3 length: 12 amino acids. Trimming left V 0 bases short and J 8 bases short, with 10 bases between. From germline, CDR1 is GTSNPN and CDR2 SVGIG (reference sequence). This chain's CDR3 is CAWSVIQEGYTF. The CDR3 nucleotides read TGTGCCTGGAGTGTAATCCAAGAAGGCTACACCTTC.

The V gene is TRBV6-5, the J gene TRBJ2-5; maybe TRBD1 (6 bases). Germline assignment: CDR1 MNHEY and CDR2 SVGAGI. This CDR3 is built from 14 residues. The V and J ends lost 5 bases and 3 bases respectively, with 13 bases between them. The CDR3 loop reads CASSPPGHKETQYF. The CDR3 coding sequence is TGTGCCAGCAGTCCACCGGGACATAAAGAGACCCAGTACTTC.

This chain links TRBV5-6 with TRBJ1-2; D gene uncertain. CDR1 is SGHDT and CDR2 is YYEEEE in the germline V gene. Trimming stripped 0 bases from V and 1 base from J, with 4 bases between. The CDR3 totals 13 residues. In DNA, the CDR3 is TGTGCCAGCAGCTTGGGGAATAACTATGGCTACACCTTC. This codes for CASSLGNNYGYTF.

The V and J genes are TRBV7-2 and TRBJ1-1; no firm D call. V lost 0 bases and J 4 bases, leaving 12 bases between the germline ends. CDR1 and CDR2 (germline): SGHTA, FQGNSA. This CDR3 region has 15 residues. The CDR3 DNA follows: TGTGCCAGCAGCTTAGCGCGGTACAGCGTCACTGAAGCTTTCTTT. Amino acid sequence: CASSLARYSVTEAFF.

This clone was seen more than once but under ten times. The rearrangement joins TRBV2 to TRBJ1-2; 7 positions match TRBD1. V shed 11 bases, J shed 4 bases, and the junction held 7 bases outside the gene matches. CDR1 and CDR2 from the germline V gene are SNHLY and FYNNEI. This CDR3 contains 12 residues. The CDR3 spells CAGGTDRYGYTF. CDR3 sequence (DNA): TGTGCCGGGGGGACAGATCGCTATGGCTACACCTTC. The whole variable domain, filled in from reference TRBV2 and TRBJ1-2, reads EPEVTQTPSHQVTQMGQEVILRCVPISNHLYFYWYRQILGQKVEFLVSFYNNEISEKSEIFDDQFSVERPDGSNFTLKIRSTKLEDSAMYFCAGGTDRYGYTFGSGTRLTVV.

This clone was picked up one time. V usage is TRBV4-2 and J usage is TRBJ2-7, with D unclear. The CDR3 covers 17 residues. Germline lookup yields CDR1 LGHNA and CDR2 YNFKEQ. V was trimmed by 1 base and J by 2 bases, leaving 18 bases between them. CDR3 amino acids: CASSQAFMGRTAYEQYF. CDR3 nucleotide sequence: TGTGCCAGCAGCCAAGCCTTCATGGGCAGGACGGCCTACGAGCAGTACTTC.

The chain couples TRBV6-1 to TRBJ2-1; 12 bases align to TRBD2. CDR3 length: 15 residues. Trimming removed 4 bases from V and 7 bases from J; junction bases left unmatched: 5. CDR1 and CDR2 from the germline V gene are MNHNS and SASEGT. The CDR3 DNA reads as TGTGCCAGCAGTGCTAGCGGGGGGGCAAGGAATGAGCAGTTCTTC. Translated, it gives CASSASGGARNEQFF.

This clone was seen a few times. In DNA, the CDR3 is TGCGCCAGCAGCCAAGGAATGACAAACTATAATTCACCCCTCCACTTT. Its translation: CASSQGMTNYNSPLHF. The V and J genes are TRBV4-1 and TRBJ1-6; no clear D gene. V was trimmed by 1 base and J by 3 bases, leaving 10 bases between them. This CDR3 region has 16 residues. Looked up from germline, CDR1 is MGHRA and CDR2 is YSYEKL.

V and J are TRBV30 and TRBJ1-6; no clear D. The CDR3 consists of 12 residues. Trimming removed 1 base at V and 5 bases at J, with 3 bases between. The germline V gene has CDR1 GTSNPN and CDR2 SVGIG (reference sequence). This chain's CDR3 is CAWSANNSPLHF. Written as DNA, the CDR3 is TGTGCCTGGAGTGCTAATAATTCACCCCTCCACTTT.

The J gene is TRBJ1-4, the V gene TRBV6-6; TRBD1 matches at 7 bases. The J segment lost 7 bases and the V segment lost 2 bases, leaving 4 bases of the junction unmatched. Per germline, CDR1 MNHNY and CDR2 SVGAGI (reference sequence). This CDR3 comprises 14 residues. This CDR3 reads CASSYQGVREKLFF. In nucleotides, the CDR3 is TGTGCCAGCAGTTACCAGGGGGTGCGTGAAAAACTGTTTTTT.

This clone was recorded only once. V is TRBV6-1 and J is TRBJ1-5, with 9 bases identical to TRBD1. The CDR3 length is 18 residues. Germline V gene sequence: CDR1 MNHNS, CDR2 SASEGT. Unmatched junction bases numbered 8, after V lost 2 bases and J lost 0 bases. CDR3 residues: CASSELQGAVYSNQPQHF. The CDR3 nucleotides are TGTGCCAGCAGTGAACTACAGGGGGCCGTTTATAGCAATCAGCCCCAGCATTTT.

The chain has TRBV6-1 and TRBJ1-4; no firm D call. The CDR3 extends over 14 amino acids. V lost 4 bases to trimming and J lost 4 bases, with 10 bases between them. Germline CDR1 is MNHNS and CDR2 is SASEGT. The CDR3 reads CASSGGSFNEKLFF. CDR3 bases: TGTGCCAGCAGTGGTGGGTCCTTTAATGAAAAACTGTTTTTT.

The V call is TRBV27, the J call TRBJ1-4; no reliable D call. The CDR3 has 14 residues. CDR1 and CDR2 (germline): MNHEY, SMNVEV (reference sequence). Trimming removed 1 base from V and 10 bases from J, with 13 bases in between. The DNA for the CDR3 is TGTGCCAGCAGTTTATTTCGTGGAGGAGGAAAACTGTTTTTT. Protein product: CASSLFRGGGKLFF.